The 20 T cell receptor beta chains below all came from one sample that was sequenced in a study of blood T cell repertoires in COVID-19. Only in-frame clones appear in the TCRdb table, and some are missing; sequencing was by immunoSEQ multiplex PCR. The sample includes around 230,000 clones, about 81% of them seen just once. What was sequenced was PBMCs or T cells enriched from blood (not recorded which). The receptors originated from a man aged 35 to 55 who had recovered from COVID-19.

In DNA form, the CDR3 reads TGTGCCAGCAGCGCAAGGGGGATCCCCTCCAATGAGCAGTTCTTC. This gives the protein CASSARGIPSNEQFF. The chain is built from TRBV13 and TRBJ2-1, with D perhaps TRBD1 (6 bases). The ends were cut back, 5 bases at V and 6 bases at J, with 17 bases in the middle. Germline loops: CDR1 PRHDT, CDR2 FYEKMQ (reference sequence). The CDR3 has 15 residues.

CDR3 sequence reads: CASSLDSPSLGTQNSPLHF. CDR3 in DNA: TGTGCCAGCAGCTTAGATTCTCCCAGTTTGGGGACACAAAATTCACCCCTCCACTTT. The chain uses TRBV11-2 and TRBJ1-6; a weak D match, TRBD1 (6 bases). Germline V gene sequence: CDR1 SGHAT, CDR2 FQNNGV. The CDR3 is made up of 19 amino acids. V dropped 0 bases and J dropped 7 bases, with 22 bases sitting between them.

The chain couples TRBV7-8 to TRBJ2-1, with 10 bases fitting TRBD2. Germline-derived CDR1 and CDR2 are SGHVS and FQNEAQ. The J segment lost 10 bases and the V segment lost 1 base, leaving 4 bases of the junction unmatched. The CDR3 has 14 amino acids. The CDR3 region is CASSLVGSGGEQFF. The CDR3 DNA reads TGTGCCAGCAGCTTAGTGGGTAGCGGGGGGGAGCAGTTCTTC. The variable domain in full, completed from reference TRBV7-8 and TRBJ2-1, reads GAGVSQSPRYKVAKRGQDVALRCDPISGHVSLFWYQQALGQGPEFLTYFQNEAQLDKSGLPSDRFFAERPEGSVSTLKIQRTQQEDSAVYLCASSLVGSGGEQFFGPGTRLTVL.

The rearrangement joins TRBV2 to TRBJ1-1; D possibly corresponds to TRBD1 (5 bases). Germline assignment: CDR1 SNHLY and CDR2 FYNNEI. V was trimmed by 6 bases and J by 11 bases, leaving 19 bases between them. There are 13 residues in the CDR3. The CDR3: CASRDDSTLWAFF. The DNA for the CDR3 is TGTGCCAGCAGAGATGACAGCACTCTCTGGGCTTTCTTT.

The CDR3 reads CAWSGLRGNTIYF. The CDR3 DNA sequence: TGTGCCTGGAGTGGTCTAAGAGGAAACACCATATATTTT. This rearrangement joins TRBV30 to TRBJ1-3; D remains ambiguous. The CDR3 covers 13 residues. From germline, CDR1 is GTSNPN and CDR2 SVGIG (reference sequence). Trimming removed 1 base from V and 4 bases from J, with 8 bases in between.

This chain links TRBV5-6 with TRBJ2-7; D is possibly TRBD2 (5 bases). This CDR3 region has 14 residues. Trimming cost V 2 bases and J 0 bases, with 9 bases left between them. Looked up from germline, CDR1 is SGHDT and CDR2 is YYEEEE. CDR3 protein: CASSFGRGSYEQYF. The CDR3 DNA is TGTGCCAGCAGCTTCGGACGGGGCTCCTACGAGCAGTACTTC.

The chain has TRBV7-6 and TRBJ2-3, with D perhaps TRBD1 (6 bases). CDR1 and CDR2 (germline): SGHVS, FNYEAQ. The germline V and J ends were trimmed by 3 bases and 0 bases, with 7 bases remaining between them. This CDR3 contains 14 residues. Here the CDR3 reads CASSFGQSTDTQYF. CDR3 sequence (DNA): TGTGCCAGCAGCTTCGGACAGAGCACAGATACGCAGTATTTT.

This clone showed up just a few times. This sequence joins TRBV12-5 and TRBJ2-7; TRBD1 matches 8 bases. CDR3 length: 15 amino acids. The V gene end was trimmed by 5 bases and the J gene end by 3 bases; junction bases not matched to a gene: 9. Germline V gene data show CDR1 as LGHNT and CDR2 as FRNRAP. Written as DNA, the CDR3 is TGTGCTAGTGGTCCTGGAGGACAGGGACGCTACGAGCAGTACTTC. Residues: CASGPGGQGRYEQYF.

CDR3 sequence reads: CASSREGNQPQHF. CDR3 DNA sequence: TGTGCCAGCAGCAGGGAGGGGAATCAGCCCCAGCATTTT. The rearrangement joins TRBV2 to TRBJ1-5; D perhaps matches TRBD1 (5 bases). The CDR3 extends over 13 amino acids. CDR1 is SNHLY and CDR2 is FYNNEI in the germline V gene. Trimming shortened V by 6 bases and J by 4 bases, and 10 bases separated the two germline ends.

CDR3 nucleotides: TGTGCCAGCAGCCAAGATGATACCCACGGGGTCTTCGAGACCCAGTACTTC. It yields the protein CASSQDDTHGVFETQYF. V and J are TRBV3-1 (or the pseudogene TRBV3-2) and TRBJ2-5, with D possibly TRBD2 on 5 matching bases. Germline CDR1 reads LGHDT; CDR2 reads YNNKEL (reference sequence). Trimming removed 0 bases from V and 5 bases from J, with 19 bases in between. CDR3 size: 17 residues.

The CDR3 here is CASTPEGRQPQHF. The CDR3 DNA sequence: TGTGCCAGCACCCCGGAAGGGAGACAGCCCCAGCATTTT. The rearrangement joins TRBV6-5 to TRBJ1-5; D is unresolved. The CDR3 has 13 residues. Trimming stripped 7 bases from V and 7 bases from J, with 14 bases between. CDR1 and CDR2 (germline): MNHEY, SVGAGI.

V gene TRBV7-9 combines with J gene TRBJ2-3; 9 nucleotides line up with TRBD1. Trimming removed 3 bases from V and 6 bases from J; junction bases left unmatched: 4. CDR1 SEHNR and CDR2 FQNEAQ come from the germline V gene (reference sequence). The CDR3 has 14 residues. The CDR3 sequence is CASSFTGGLDTQYF. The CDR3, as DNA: TGTGCCAGCAGCTTCACAGGGGGCTTGGATACGCAGTATTTT.

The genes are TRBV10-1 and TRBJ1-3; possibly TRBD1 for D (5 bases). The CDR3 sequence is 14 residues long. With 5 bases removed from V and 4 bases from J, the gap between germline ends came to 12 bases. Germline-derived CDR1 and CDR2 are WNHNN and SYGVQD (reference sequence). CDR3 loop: CASSPTDKGNTIYF. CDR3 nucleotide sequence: TGCGCCAGCAGTCCGACAGACAAAGGAAACACCATATATTTT.

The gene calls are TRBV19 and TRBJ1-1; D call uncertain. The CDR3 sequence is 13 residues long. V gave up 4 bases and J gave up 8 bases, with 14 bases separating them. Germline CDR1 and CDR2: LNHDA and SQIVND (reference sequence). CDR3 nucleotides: TGTGCCAGTAGTACCCCCAACTCGCGGGAAGCTTTCTTT. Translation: CASSTPNSREAFF.

CDR3 bases: TGTGCCAGCAGCTTGGGAGACGGGGTTCTTGGCTACACCTTC. This sequence encodes CASSLGDGVLGYTF. V usage is TRBV5-4 and J usage is TRBJ1-2; unclear D gene. The CDR3 is 14 amino acids. Germline CDR1 SGHNT, CDR2 YYREEE (reference sequence). The germline V and J ends were trimmed by 0 bases and 7 bases, with 13 bases remaining between them.

The CDR3 nucleotides read TGTGCCAGCAGCTTTAGCGGGAGACGGACCGGGGAGCTGTTTTTT. Translating gives CASSFSGRRTGELFF. The chain joins TRBV7-3 to TRBJ2-2; 9 nucleotides align to TRBD2. Trimming cost V 3 bases and J 5 bases; bases outside gene matches: 4. The germline gives CDR1 SGHTA, CDR2 FQGTGA. The CDR3 covers 15 residues.

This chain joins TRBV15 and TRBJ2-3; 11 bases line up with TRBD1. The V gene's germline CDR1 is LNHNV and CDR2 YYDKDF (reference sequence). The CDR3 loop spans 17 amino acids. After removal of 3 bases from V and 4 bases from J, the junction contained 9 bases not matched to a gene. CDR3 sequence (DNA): TGTGCCACCAGCAGGGGGAATCCGGGACAGGGGGCAGATACGCAGTATTTT. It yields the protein CATSRGNPGQGADTQYF.

CDR3 DNA: TGTGCCAGCAGCCCAAGACATGGGGGGGTGGATGGCTACACCTTC. Translation gives CASSPRHGGVDGYTF. This chain joins TRBV7-3 and TRBJ1-2; tentatively, D is TRBD1 (5 bases). Germline CDR1 reads SGHTA; CDR2 reads FQGTGA. The CDR3 is 15 amino acids. V lost 5 bases, J lost 6 bases, and 19 bases lay in between.

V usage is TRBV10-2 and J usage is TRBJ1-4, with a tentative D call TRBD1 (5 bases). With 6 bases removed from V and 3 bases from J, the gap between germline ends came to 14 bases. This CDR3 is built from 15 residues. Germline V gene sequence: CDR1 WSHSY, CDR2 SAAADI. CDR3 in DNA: TGCGCCAGCAGCCCAGGGAAGGGATCTAATGAAAAACTGTTTTTT. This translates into CASSPGKGSNEKLFF.

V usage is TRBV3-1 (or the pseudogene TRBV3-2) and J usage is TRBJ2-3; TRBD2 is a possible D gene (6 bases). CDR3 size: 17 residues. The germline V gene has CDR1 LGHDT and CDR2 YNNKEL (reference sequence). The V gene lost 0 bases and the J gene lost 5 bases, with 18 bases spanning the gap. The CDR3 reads CASSQDRRTTPGDTQYF. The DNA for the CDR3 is TGTGCCAGCAGCCAAGATCGACGGACTACCCCCGGAGATACGCAGTATTTT.